The clone carrying this TCR beta chain was picked up many times. Deletions cut 7 bases from V and 6 bases from J, with 13 bases between. CDR3 length equals 13 residues. The germline V gene encodes CDR1 MNHEY and CDR2 SVGEGT. From RNA transcripts, TCR beta CDR3 regions were amplified. The TCR CDR3 first-round RT-PCR relied on the HTBI primer set. From the multiplex PCR reads, TCRdb called clonotypes with MiXCR, one entry per CDR3 protein. The sample records 250,000 to 300,000 distinct CDR3 sequences, about 17% being singletons. The sample originates from a study of T cells in Graves' hyperthyroidism and ophthalmopathy. Together with thyroid ultrasound, orbital computed tomography, serum thyroxine and TRAb, clinical symptoms were used for diagnoses.

The sample comprised blood. This receptor was identified in a woman aged 55 to 70 with Graves' ophthalmopathy. The chain joins TRBV6-2 or TRBV6-3 to TRBJ1-5; tentatively, D is TRBD1 (5 bases). The CDR3 region is CASKDQGSQPQHF. DNA for the CDR3: TGTGCCAGCAAAGATCAGGGCTCTCAGCCCCAGCATTTT.